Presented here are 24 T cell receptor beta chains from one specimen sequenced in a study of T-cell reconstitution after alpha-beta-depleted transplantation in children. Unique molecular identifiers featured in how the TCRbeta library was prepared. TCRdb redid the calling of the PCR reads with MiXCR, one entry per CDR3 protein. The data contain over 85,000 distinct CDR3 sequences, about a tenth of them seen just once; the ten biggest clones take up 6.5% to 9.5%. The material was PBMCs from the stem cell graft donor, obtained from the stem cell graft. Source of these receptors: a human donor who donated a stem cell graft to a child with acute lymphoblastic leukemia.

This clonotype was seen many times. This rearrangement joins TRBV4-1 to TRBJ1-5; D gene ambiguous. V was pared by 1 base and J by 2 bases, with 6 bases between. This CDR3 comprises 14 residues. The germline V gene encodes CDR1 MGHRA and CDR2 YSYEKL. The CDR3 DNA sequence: TGCGCCAGCAGCCAAGTAAGCGGCAATCAGCCCCAGCATTTT. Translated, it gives CASSQVSGNQPQHF.

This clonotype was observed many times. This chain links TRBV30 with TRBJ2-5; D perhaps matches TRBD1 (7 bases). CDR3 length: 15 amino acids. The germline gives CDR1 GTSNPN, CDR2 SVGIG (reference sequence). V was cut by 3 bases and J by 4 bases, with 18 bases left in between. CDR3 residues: CAWSPRRRGPETQYF. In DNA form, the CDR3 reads TGTGCCTGGAGCCCCCGGCGGAGGGGGCCAGAGACCCAGTACTTC.

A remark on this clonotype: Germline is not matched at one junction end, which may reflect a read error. CDR3 nucleotides: TGCAGTGCTGAAACCGGGACACGGAGGCCAGGAGAGCCCCAGCATTTC. Its protein is CSAETGTRRPGEPQHF. The chain links TRBV20-1 to TRBJ1-5, with D possibly matching TRBD1 (6 bases). Germline values: CDR1 DFQATT, CDR2 SNEGSKA (reference sequence). This CDR3 contains 16 residues.

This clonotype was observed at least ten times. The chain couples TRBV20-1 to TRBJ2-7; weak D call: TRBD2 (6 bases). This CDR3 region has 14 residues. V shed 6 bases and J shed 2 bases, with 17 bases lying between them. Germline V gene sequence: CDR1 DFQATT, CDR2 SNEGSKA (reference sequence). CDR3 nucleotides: TGCAGTGCCCTCGGGACTTTTAAAACCTACGAGCAGTACTTC. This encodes CSALGTFKTYEQYF.

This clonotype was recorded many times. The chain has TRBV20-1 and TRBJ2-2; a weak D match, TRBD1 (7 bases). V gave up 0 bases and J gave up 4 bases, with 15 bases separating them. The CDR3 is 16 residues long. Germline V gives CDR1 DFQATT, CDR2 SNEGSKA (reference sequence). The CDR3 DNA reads TGCAGTGCTAGAGATCAGGGGGGCCGTAGCACCGGGGAGCTGTTTTTT. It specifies CSARDQGGRSTGELFF.

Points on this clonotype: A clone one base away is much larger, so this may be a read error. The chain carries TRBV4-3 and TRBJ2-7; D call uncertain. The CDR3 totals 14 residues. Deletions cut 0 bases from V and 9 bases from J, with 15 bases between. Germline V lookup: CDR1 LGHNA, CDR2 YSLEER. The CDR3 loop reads CASSQETRGFGQYF. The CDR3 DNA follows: TGCGCCAGCAGCCAAGAGACCCGTGGGTTTGGGCAGTACTTC.

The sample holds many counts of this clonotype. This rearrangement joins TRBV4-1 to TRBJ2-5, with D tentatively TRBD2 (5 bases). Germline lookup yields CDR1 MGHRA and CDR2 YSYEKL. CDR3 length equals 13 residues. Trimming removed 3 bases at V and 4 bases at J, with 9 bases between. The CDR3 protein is CASSQVARETQYF. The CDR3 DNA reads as TGCGCCAGCAGCCAGGTAGCGCGAGAGACCCAGTACTTC.

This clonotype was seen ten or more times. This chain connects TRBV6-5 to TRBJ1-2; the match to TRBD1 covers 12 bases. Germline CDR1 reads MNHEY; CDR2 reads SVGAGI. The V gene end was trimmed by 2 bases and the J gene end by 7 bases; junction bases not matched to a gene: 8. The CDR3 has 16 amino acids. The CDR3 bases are TGTGCCAGCAGTTACCCGGGACAGGGGGCCGTGTTTGGCTACACCTTC. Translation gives CASSYPGQGAVFGYTF.

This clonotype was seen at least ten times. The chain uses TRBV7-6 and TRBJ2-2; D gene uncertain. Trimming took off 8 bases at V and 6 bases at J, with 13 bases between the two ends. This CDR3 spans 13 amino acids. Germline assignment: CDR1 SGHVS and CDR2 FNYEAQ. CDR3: CASGPQVAGELFF. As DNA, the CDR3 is TGTGCCAGCGGACCCCAGGTTGCCGGGGAGCTGTTTTTT.

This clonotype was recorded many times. CDR3 loop: CASNPSGRAGYEQYF. The CDR3 DNA sequence: TGTGCCAGCAATCCTAGCGGGAGGGCCGGCTACGAGCAGTACTTC. The rearrangement links TRBV12-3 or TRBV12-4 to TRBJ2-7, with TRBD2 matching 12 bases. J was trimmed by 3 bases and V by 7 bases; bases with no gene match: 7. The CDR3 length is 15 residues.

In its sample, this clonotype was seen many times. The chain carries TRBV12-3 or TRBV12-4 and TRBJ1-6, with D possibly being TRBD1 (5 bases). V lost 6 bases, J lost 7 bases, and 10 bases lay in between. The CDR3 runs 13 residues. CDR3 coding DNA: TGTGCCAGCAGCCCGGGGCGCAATTCACCCCTCCACTTT. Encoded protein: CASSPGRNSPLHF.

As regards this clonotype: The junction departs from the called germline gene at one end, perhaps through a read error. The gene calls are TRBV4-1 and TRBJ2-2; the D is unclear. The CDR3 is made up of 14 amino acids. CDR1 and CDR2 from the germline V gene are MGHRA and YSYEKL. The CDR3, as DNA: TGCGCCATCAGCTCCAGGCTGCTCACCGGGGAGCTGTTTTTT. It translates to CAISSRLLTGELFF.

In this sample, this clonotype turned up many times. The CDR3 sequence is CASSYGTAGGYTF. The CDR3 nucleotides are TGTGCCAGCAGTTACGGAACGGCGGGGGGCTACACCTTC. The chain has TRBV6-2 or TRBV6-3 and TRBJ1-2; D not resolved. This CDR3 has 13 residues. Germline CDR1 MNHEY, CDR2 SVGEGT. Trimming took off 2 bases at V and 8 bases at J, with 12 bases between the two ends.

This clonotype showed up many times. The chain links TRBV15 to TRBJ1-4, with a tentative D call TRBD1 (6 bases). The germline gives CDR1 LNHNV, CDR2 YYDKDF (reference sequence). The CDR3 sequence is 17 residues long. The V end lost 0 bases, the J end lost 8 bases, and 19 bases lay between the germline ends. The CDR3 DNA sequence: TGTGCCACCAGCAGAGATCCCCAACAGGGCTGGTACGAAAAACTGTTTTTT. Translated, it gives CATSRDPQQGWYEKLFF.

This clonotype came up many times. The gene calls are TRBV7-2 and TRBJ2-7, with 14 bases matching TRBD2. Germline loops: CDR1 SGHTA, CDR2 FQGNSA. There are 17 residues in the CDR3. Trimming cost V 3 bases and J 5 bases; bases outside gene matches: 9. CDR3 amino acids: CASSFRLAGGPGDEQYF. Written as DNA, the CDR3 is TGTGCCAGCAGCTTTCGACTAGCGGGGGGGCCCGGCGACGAGCAGTACTTC. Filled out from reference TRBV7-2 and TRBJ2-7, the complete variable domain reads GAGVSQSPSNKVTEKGKDVELRCDPISGHTALYWYRQSLGQGLEFLIYFQGNSAPDKSGLPSDRFSAERTGGSVSTLTIQRTQQEDSAVYLCASSFRLAGGPGDEQYFGPGTRLTVT.

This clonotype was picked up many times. In DNA, the CDR3 is TGTGCCAGCAGTTTCGGACAGGGAGATGCCTACGAGCAGTACTTC. Its translation is CASSFGQGDAYEQYF. V and J are TRBV27 and TRBJ2-7; TRBD1 matches 8 bases. This CDR3 has 15 residues. V lost 3 bases to trimming and J lost 2 bases; unmatched junction nucleotides: 6. Per germline, CDR1 MNHEY and CDR2 SMNVEV (reference sequence).

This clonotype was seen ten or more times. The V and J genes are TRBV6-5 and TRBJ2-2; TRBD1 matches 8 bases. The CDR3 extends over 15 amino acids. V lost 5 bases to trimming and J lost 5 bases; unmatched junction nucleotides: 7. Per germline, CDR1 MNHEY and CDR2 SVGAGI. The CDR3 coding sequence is TGTGCCAGCAGTCGCTCGGGACAGGTGACCGGGGAGCTGTTTTTT. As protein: CASSRSGQVTGELFF.

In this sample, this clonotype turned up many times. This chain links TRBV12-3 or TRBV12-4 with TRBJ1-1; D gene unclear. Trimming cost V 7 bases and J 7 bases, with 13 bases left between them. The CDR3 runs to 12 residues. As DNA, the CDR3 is TGTGCCAGCAACTTGGGAGGGATTGAAGCTTTCTTT. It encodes CASNLGGIEAFF.

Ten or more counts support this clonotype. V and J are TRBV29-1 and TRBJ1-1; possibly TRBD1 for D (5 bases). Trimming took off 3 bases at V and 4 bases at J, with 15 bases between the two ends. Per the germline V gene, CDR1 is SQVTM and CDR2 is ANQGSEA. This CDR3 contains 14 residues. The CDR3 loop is CSVEPGTGGTEAFF. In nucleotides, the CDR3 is TGCAGCGTTGAGCCAGGGACGGGCGGCACTGAAGCTTTCTTT.

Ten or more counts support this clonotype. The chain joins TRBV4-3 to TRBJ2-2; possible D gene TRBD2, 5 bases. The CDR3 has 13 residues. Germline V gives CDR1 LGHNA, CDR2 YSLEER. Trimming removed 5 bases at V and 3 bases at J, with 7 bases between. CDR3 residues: CASSEDYTGELFF. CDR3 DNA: TGCGCCAGCAGCGAGGACTACACCGGGGAGCTGTTTTTT.

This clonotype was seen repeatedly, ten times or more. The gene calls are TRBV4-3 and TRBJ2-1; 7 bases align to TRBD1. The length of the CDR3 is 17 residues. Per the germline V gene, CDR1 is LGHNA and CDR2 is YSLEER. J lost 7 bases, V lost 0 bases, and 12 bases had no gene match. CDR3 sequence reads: CASSQESRGRVGNEQFF. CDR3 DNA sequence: TGCGCCAGCAGCCAAGAGTCCAGGGGGAGAGTAGGGAATGAGCAGTTCTTC.

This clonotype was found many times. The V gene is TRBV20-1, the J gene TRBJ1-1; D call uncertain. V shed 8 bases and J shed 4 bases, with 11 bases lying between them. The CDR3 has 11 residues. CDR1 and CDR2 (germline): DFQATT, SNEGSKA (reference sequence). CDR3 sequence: CSYKERTEAFF. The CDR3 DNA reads TGCAGTTATAAAGAGCGCACTGAAGCTTTCTTT.

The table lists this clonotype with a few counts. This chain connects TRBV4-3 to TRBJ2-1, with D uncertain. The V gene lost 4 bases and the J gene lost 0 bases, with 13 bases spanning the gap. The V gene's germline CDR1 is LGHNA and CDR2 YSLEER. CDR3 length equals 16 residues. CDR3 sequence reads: CASSPSPGSSYNEQFF. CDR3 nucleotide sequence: TGCGCCAGCAGCCCATCGCCCGGCAGCTCCTACAATGAGCAGTTCTTC.

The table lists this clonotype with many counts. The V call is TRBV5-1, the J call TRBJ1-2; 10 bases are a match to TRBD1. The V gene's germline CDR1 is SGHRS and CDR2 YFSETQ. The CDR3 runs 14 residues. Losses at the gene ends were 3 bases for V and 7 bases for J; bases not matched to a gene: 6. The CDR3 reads CASSSGQGRSGYTF. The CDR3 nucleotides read TGCGCCAGCAGCTCGGGACAGGGGAGGAGTGGCTACACCTTC.